Below, one T cell receptor beta chain is given with its context. This entry belongs to a study of T cells in Graves' hyperthyroidism and ophthalmopathy. Overall study: Peripheral blood was obtained at initial diagnosis, preceding any treatment.

V dropped 1 base and J dropped 2 bases, with 11 bases sitting between them. This CDR3 comprises 15 residues. Template material for amplifying TCR beta CDR3 regions consisted of RNA transcripts. In the first-round RT-PCR of the TCR CDR3, the HTBI primer set was used. TCRdb re-called the multiplex PCR reads with MiXCR, one entry per CDR3 protein. The profile shows approximately 710,000 distinct CDR3 sequences, 17% of them singletons. The study left out patients who had uncontrolled infection, other autoimmune disease, pregnancy or lactation. The PBMCs had their origin in more than 9.5 ml of fresh peripheral blood.

Sequenced: blood. The origin of this receptor is a middle-aged man with Graves' hyperthyroidism. V gene TRBV12-3 or TRBV12-4 combines with J gene TRBJ1-1, with D perhaps matching TRBD1 (5 bases). CDR3: CASSLVTQVNTEAFF. The CDR3 nucleotides are TGTGCCAGCAGTTTAGTAACACAGGTAAACACTGAAGCTTTCTTT.